The TCR beta chain described here comes from a study of cytomegalovirus exposure and HLA in healthy donors (dated by TCRdb to the late 2010s). Concerning the study at large: An earlier analysis of approximately 590 of the donors reported 250 to 300 Gb of sequence data and some 100 million unique TCR beta sequences from about 179 million T cells. An early release that covered roughly 600 HLA-typed donors contained approximately 300 gigabases of sequencing data and roughly 84 million unique TCR sequences. Of the approximately 400 genotyped donors, 65% to 90% fell in the genetic ancestry cluster associated with self-reported Caucasian donors. The aim of the study was to test whether cataloging public T cell receptors could identify signatures of past pathogen exposure. The study profiled the T cell repertoires of fewer than 850 subjects by immunosequencing and related them to cytomegalovirus serostatus. Besides the first cohort of hundreds of subjects, a separate validation cohort made up of roughly 120 different subjects was used. To predict cytomegalovirus infection status, the study brought together high-throughput TCR immunosequencing, statistical association of individual TCRs with disease status, and machine learning. In a later analysis, previously published TCR beta repertoires from 500 to 750 donors were re-analyzed and high-resolution HLA genotyping was added so that TCR occurrence patterns could be studied. Rather than using new phenotypic data, the later analysis identified candidate immune exposures from TCR beta sequences and from how often those sequences occurred across donors. An earlier analysis of around 580 of the donors used high-throughput TCR beta sequencing to judge whether each TCR beta V gene segment behaved as functional or pseudogenic. Donor age, sex, ethnicity and CMV serostatus were compiled alongside the repertoire data. A later genetic analysis took genome-wide SNP genotypes for about 65% of the 666 donors and used that subset as a discovery cohort. All discovery cohort repertoires had been generated on a single sequencing platform. HLA typing covered class I and class II loci at four-digit resolution. The number of typed donors differed by locus: about 620-630 for A, B, C, DRB1 and DQB1; approximately 520 for DQA1; some 590 for DPA1; and roughly 470 for DPB1. Because of strong linkage in the cohort, roughly five DR-DQ haplotypes were treated as single units for association and clustering. Across approximately 400 genotyped donors of the cohort, an average of about 200,000 unique TCR beta nucleotide sequences per donor were sequenced, and roughly 20% of those sequences were non-productive.

In total, roughly 670 healthy bone marrow donors made up the cohort. At the time of sampling, all cohort members were nominally healthy, though unrecorded immune exposures were likely present. The donor tested CMV seropositive, placing the donor among the 290 or so seropositive members of the cohort. Each donor provided a peripheral blood sample, and peripheral blood mononuclear cells were used for TCR beta sequencing. The Qiagen DNeasy Blood Extraction Kit was used to extract genomic DNA from the blood cell samples. A remark on this clone: No cognate antigen has been identified for it. No qualities accompany the bases; no much larger clone lies one base away.

From the cysteine through the phenylalanine, the CDR3 covers 13 amino acids. Here the CDR3 DNA is all that survives: 39 bases in frame from base 1. Relative to germline, V is 2 bases shorter and J is 7 bases shorter, with 11 bases between their ends. According to the germline V gene, CDR1 reads MNHEY and CDR2 reads SVGAGI. The library relied on the immunoSEQ multiplex PCR assay. A mixture of 60 forward primers for TCR Vbeta segments and 13 reverse primers for TCR Jbeta segments was used in the multiplex PCR. A multiplex PCR assay on genomic DNA amplified the CDR3 region of rearranged TCR beta genes. The amplified TCR beta libraries were sequenced on the Illumina HiSeq System as 87-base-pair reads. Concerning the study's data processing: A later analysis counted around 72 million unique TCR beta chains across the approximately 700 repertoires, and 10 million to 12 million of these chains were shared by at least two donors. Raw reads were error-corrected and collapsed into unique sequences by a nearest-neighbor algorithm in which closely related sequences were merged to remove PCR and sequencing errors. To assign V, D and J gene segments, CDR3 sequences were aligned to IMGT reference sequences. For a sequence to be retained, at least a six-nucleotide match to both a V gene segment and a J gene segment was required. Rearrangements were classified as productive when the CDR3 lacked stop codons and remained in frame with V and J, and all other rearrangements were classified as non-productive. Following IMGT convention, CDR3 was defined as the stretch from the second conserved V-encoded cysteine to the conserved J-encoded phenylalanine. The earlier analysis of fewer than 700 of the donors excluded sequences that lacked an unambiguous match to a single V gene segment. An earlier analysis of some 500 of the donors classified V segments as functional when productive rearrangements were above 56.7% and as segregating when the standard deviation between donors was above 5%. To diagnose cytomegalovirus status from the catalog of TCR beta chain sequences, a statistical classification framework was built. V and J gene assignment, in a later analysis, came from comparing TCR nucleotide sequences with IMGT/GENE-DB human TR gene sequences. The TCRdist pipeline was used in a later analysis to assign CDR3 sequences and most-parsimonious VDJ recombination scenarios. A later analysis defined each TCR beta chain by its CDR3 amino acid sequence plus V-gene family, and excluded reads lacking a unique V-gene family. A later analysis removed roughly 590 highly shared, low-generation-probability nucleotide sequences to deal with suspected cross-contamination and a sequencing artifact. A later analysis calculated a clonal expansion index for each public chain from normalized within-repertoire ranks of inferred template counts. Generation probabilities in a later analysis came from a VDJ recombination model fitted to out-of-frame rearrangements, and those results were checked against IGoR. In a later analysis, hypergeometric tests were used to score TCR-TCR, TCR-HLA and TCR-CMV co-occurrence, with a repertoire-size bias correction applied to TCR pairs. In a later analysis, false discovery rates were estimated by permuting HLA or CMV assignments 20 times. In a later analysis, co-occurring TCRs were grouped with DBSCAN, and TCRdist sequence similarity was added when clustering was performed within HLA-allele-positive subsets. Repertoires with fewer than 30,000 or more than 120,000 public chains were left out of co-occurrence clustering, as were four to six repertoires with anomalous nucleotide sharing. TCRdb took this table from immuneACCESS and kept in-frame rearrangements with V and J called. Such tables lack part of the clones; where checked against another copy, unresolved V genes explain under half of the gap, and the rest is unexplained. The V and J calls and clone size come from that table; D and trimming were worked out from the DNA. The sample has approximately 110,000 clones on record, roughly 73% of them singletons. The ten biggest clones cover more than 4.5% of the sample.

The paper's findings and limits, for the study overall: A later genetic analysis associated a missense DCLRE1C variant with V-gene and J-gene trimming of TCR beta chains, and an independent cohort replicated the association. Most CMV-associated TCR beta chains appeared to be HLA-restricted in a later analysis, and the HLA associations seemed to be driven largely by CMV exposure. A further reported finding was that TCR beta sequences accurately predicted the HLA-A and HLA-B alleles for most subjects in the first cohort. Most TCR sequences were observed very rarely across donors, whereas some public TCRs were present in many individuals. According to the authors, the approach could potentially be generalized to other disease states and immunological phenotypes. In a later genetic analysis, fewer N-insertions in productive TCRs were reported among donors in an Asian-associated ancestry cluster than the approximately 670-donor mean. An earlier analysis of 587 of the donors showed that most TCR beta V segments appeared in productive rearrangements either about 90% or about 30% of the time, which broadly matched IMGT annotations. Strong co-occurrence of HLA alleles, especially DR and DQ, made assigning TCR associations to individual alleles difficult. Roughly uniform sequencing depth across donors was assumed in presence/absence analyses, although this assumption may not hold. In vitro tests confirmed that a few of the cytomegalovirus-associated TCR beta chains recognize cytomegalovirus antigens. Because some donors lacked HLA typing at each locus, the association tests relied only on the typed subset. A cluster of highly shared sequence variants was judged likely to be a technical artifact of the sequencing pipeline. A later analysis found that TCR association rates varied across HLA loci, with DRB1 alleles showing the most associated TCRs and HLA-C alleles the fewest. The 87-base-pair reads could not distinguish some IMGT-functional V segments, including TRBV6-2 and TRBV6-3, so those segments were excluded. In this cohort, only TCR beta chains were sequenced, and detectable features were limited by the absence of alpha or paired-chain data. A later analysis associated some 17,000 TCR beta sequences with specific HLA alleles at a false discovery rate of 0.05. The earlier analysis of some 560 of the donors excluded some 16 rarely observed V segments, including chromosome 9 orphons, because counts were too low. For the cohort, immune exposure information was limited to CMV serostatus. A later analysis found that HLA-associated TCR beta chains were more clonally expanded and had lower generation probabilities than equally common non-associated chains. Correlated functional status among segregating V segments might reflect linkage disequilibrium, but an unknown experimental factor could not be ruled out. The classifier was reported to diagnose cytomegalovirus status with high specificity and sensitivity in both the original cohort and the validation cohort. The study listed 164 TCR beta chains as associated with cytomegalovirus. In a later analysis, several top co-occurrence clusters were reported to appear linked to parvovirus B19, influenza, CMV and Epstein-Barr virus.

This TCR derives from a man aged 55 to 70 in good health and CMV-seropositive. The receptor chain draws on TRBV6-5 and TRBJ1-1; too little of a D gene remains to name it. Sequencing was carried out using PBMCs. At the DNA level, the sequence is TGTGCCAGCAGTTACGAGGGCTGGTTTGAAGCTTTCTTT. Its protein reads: CASSYEGWFEAFF.